What follows are 29 T cell receptor beta chains derived from one specimen sequenced in a study of cytomegalovirus exposure and HLA in healthy donors. Use of 60 Vbeta and 13 Jbeta primers characterized the PCR. Sequencing used immunoSEQ multiplex PCR; TCRdb keeps in-frame clones, though not all of them. The profile covers about 140,000 clones, with 75% to 80% appearing a single time and roughly 3.7% taken by the ten largest. Sequenced input: PBMCs. The receptors originated from a male donor in good health and CMV-seronegative.

The chain carries TRBV10-3 and TRBJ2-1, with 7 bases identical to TRBD2. The CDR3 has 15 amino acids. V dropped 2 bases and J dropped 2; count of bases not matched to a gene: 3. Germline CDR1 reads ENHRY; CDR2 reads SYGVKD. The CDR3 DNA sequence: TGTGCCATCAGTGAGGGGGGGGGAACCTACAATGAGCAGTTCTTC. It is translated as CAISEGGGTYNEQFF.

This clone is medium-sized. CDR3 nucleotide sequence: TGCGCCAGCAGCCAGGACAGGGGCCCCATAGGGACTGAAGCTTTCTTT. Amino acids: CASSQDRGPIGTEAFF. The chain has TRBV4-3 and TRBJ1-1, with TRBD1 matching 9 bases. The CDR3 contains 16 residues. Germline loops: CDR1 LGHNA, CDR2 YSLEER. With V trimmed by 3 bases and J by 5 bases, 10 bases remained unmatched.

The rearrangement uses TRBV5-1 and TRBJ2-1; 14 bases are shared with TRBD2. Looked up from germline, CDR1 is SGHRS and CDR2 is YFSETQ. V shed 4 bases, J shed 8 bases, and the junction held 5 bases outside the gene matches. The CDR3 is 15 residues long. The CDR3 is CASSPGTSGSYEQFF. The DNA of the CDR3 is TGCGCCAGCAGCCCTGGGACTAGCGGGAGCTATGAGCAGTTCTTC.

About this clone itself: The junction and the germline gene differ at one end; a read error may be behind it. The chain combines TRBV7-2 with TRBJ1-2, with D uncertain. The CDR3 runs 12 residues. CDR1 is SGHTA and CDR2 is FQGNSA in the germline V gene. Written as DNA, the CDR3 is TGTGCCAGCAGCCCAGACGCCAGGATAAAAGTCTTC. This translates into CASSPDARIKVF. The entire variable domain, with the rest obtained from reference TRBV7-2 and TRBJ1-2, is as follows: GAGVSQSPSNKVTEKGKDVELRCDPISGHTALYWYRQSLGQGLEFLIYFQGNSAPDKSGLPSDRFSAERTGGSVSTLTIQRTQQEDSAVYLCASSPDARIKVFGSGTRLTVV.

The chain has TRBV7-9 and TRBJ2-7; TRBD1 matches 8 bases. This CDR3 contains 17 residues. Germline CDR1 is SEHNR and CDR2 is FQNEAQ (reference sequence). V shed 2 bases, J shed 2 bases, and the junction held 11 bases outside the gene matches. CDR3 DNA: TGTGCCAGCAGCTTATACCCGGGGACAGGTCCTACCTACGAGCAGTACTTC. Amino acid sequence: CASSLYPGTGPTYEQYF.

This clone has only a few counts. The chain uses TRBV10-3 and TRBJ1-5, with unresolved D. The V and J ends lost 6 bases and 6 bases respectively, with 12 bases between them. CDR3 length: 13 amino acids. The V gene's germline CDR1 is ENHRY and CDR2 SYGVKD. CDR3 region: CAISLDSAQPQHF. The CDR3, as DNA: TGTGCCATCAGCCTGGACTCTGCTCAGCCCCAGCATTTT.

CDR3 in amino acids: CASSLPDRGNEQFF. CDR3 DNA sequence: TGTGCCAGCAGTTTACCGGACAGGGGGAATGAGCAGTTCTTC. The V gene is TRBV27, the J gene TRBJ2-1, with 10 nucleotides matching TRBD1. V gave up 2 bases and J gave up 7 bases; unmatched junction bases: 2. CDR1 and CDR2 from the germline V gene are MNHEY and SMNVEV (reference sequence). The CDR3 runs to 14 residues.

The chain carries TRBV9 and TRBJ2-5; TRBD2 matches at 8 bases. The V segment lost 0 bases and the J segment 4 bases; nucleotides outside the gene matches: 5. This CDR3 comprises 15 residues. CDR1 and CDR2 from the germline V gene are SGDLS and YYNGEE. The CDR3, as DNA: TGTGCCAGCAGCGTAGCTACGGGGGGGCCAGAGACCCAGTACTTC. Translating it yields CASSVATGGPETQYF.

The V gene is TRBV4-2, the J gene TRBJ2-7; TRBD2 aligns across 12 bases. V shed 1 base and J 2 bases; nucleotides not matched to a gene: 0. The CDR3 length is 15 residues. CDR1 is LGHNA, CDR2 YNFKEQ, per germline. CDR3 DNA: TGTGCCAGCAGCCAAGGACTAGCGGGAGCCTACGAGCAGTACTTC. Protein: CASSQGLAGAYEQYF.

A word on this clone: Other DNA sequences from this sample encode an identical CDR3 as well. The chain recombines TRBV27 with TRBJ2-7, with D possibly TRBD1 on 7 matching bases. The V gene's germline CDR1 is MNHEY and CDR2 SMNVEV (reference sequence). V was pared by 5 bases and J by 2 bases, with 16 bases between. This CDR3 is built from 15 residues. The CDR3 coding sequence is TGTGCCAGCAGTCCCAGGACAGGAGGGCCCTACGAGCAGTACTTC. Translation: CASSPRTGGPYEQYF.

This rearrangement joins TRBV7-9 to TRBJ2-7, with 9 positions matching TRBD1. J gave up 3 bases and V 3 bases, and 3 bases lay outside the gene matches. The CDR3 is 14 residues long. Germline assignment: CDR1 SEHNR and CDR2 FQNEAQ (reference sequence). The CDR3 loop is CASSLGTGSYEQYF. The CDR3 DNA is TGTGCCAGCAGCTTGGGGACAGGGAGCTACGAGCAGTACTTC.

This chain joins TRBV5-4 and TRBJ2-7; a possible D gene is TRBD1 (5 bases). Germline values: CDR1 SGHNT, CDR2 YYREEE (reference sequence). CDR3 length: 13 amino acids. Trimming cost V 5 bases and J 7 bases, with 16 bases left between them. The CDR3, as DNA: TGTGCCAGCAGTTCGACAGAGCTACGAGAGCAGTACTTC. Protein product: CASSSTELREQYF.

The chain has TRBV15 and TRBJ2-5, with 8 bases identical to TRBD1. The germline CDR1 and CDR2 sequences are LNHNV and YYDKDF (reference sequence). Trimming took 2 bases from V and 5 from J; bases not matched to a gene: 7. There are 15 residues in the CDR3. The CDR3 sequence: CATSRFGQGGETQYF. Here the CDR3 DNA reads TGTGCCACCAGCAGATTTGGACAGGGCGGGGAGACCCAGTACTTC.

This clone was found a few times. The chain combines TRBV29-1 with TRBJ2-1; TRBD2 might be the D (5 bases). The V gene lost 4 bases and the J gene lost 9 bases, with 10 bases spanning the gap. This CDR3 contains 11 residues. The germline CDR1 and CDR2 sequences are SQVTM and ANQGSEA. Here the CDR3 reads CSVALAVEQFF. CDR3 DNA: TGCAGCGTTGCCCTAGCTGTTGAGCAGTTCTTC.

The rearrangement joins TRBV6-1 to TRBJ1-1; 7 positions agree with TRBD1. The CDR3 runs 15 residues. The germline gives CDR1 MNHNS, CDR2 SASEGT. V was pared by 0 bases and J by 7 bases, with 8 bases of the junction left unmatched. CDR3 region: CASSEAVGTAHEAFF. DNA for the CDR3: TGTGCCAGCAGTGAAGCGGTGGGGACAGCCCATGAAGCTTTCTTT.

V usage is TRBV7-2 and J usage is TRBJ1-2, with D tentatively TRBD1 (5 bases). The CDR3 extends over 14 amino acids. Germline CDR1 SGHTA, CDR2 FQGNSA. Trimming shortened V by 5 bases and J by 8 bases, and 18 bases separated the two germline ends. This CDR3 reads CASSSPGGGLGYTF. The CDR3 DNA reads TGTGCCAGCAGCAGTCCGGGGGGGGGATTAGGCTACACCTTC.

This chain links TRBV2 with TRBJ2-7; 7 nucleotides line up with TRBD1. In germline, CDR1 is SNHLY, CDR2 FYNNEI. The CDR3 sequence is 13 residues long. V lost 7 bases, J lost 0 bases, and 3 bases stayed unmatched. CDR3 loop: CASTRGLSYEQYF. In DNA form, the CDR3 reads TGTGCCAGCACGAGGGGGCTCTCCTACGAGCAGTACTTC.

The chain is built from TRBV18 and TRBJ2-7; D is possibly TRBD1 (5 bases). CDR1 KGHSH and CDR2 LQKENI come from the germline V gene. Trimming stripped 2 bases from V and 3 bases from J, with 11 bases between. The CDR3 contains 14 residues. CDR3 DNA: TGTGCCAGCTCACCAAAGCAGGGTATCTACGAGCAGTACTTC. It specifies CASSPKQGIYEQYF.

This clone was seen a handful of times. The V and J genes are TRBV7-6 and TRBJ1-1; no firm D call. Germline V gene sequence: CDR1 SGHVS, CDR2 FNYEAQ. CDR3 length equals 14 residues. The germline V and J ends were trimmed by 2 bases and 2 bases, with 9 bases remaining between them. The CDR3 DNA sequence: TGTGCCAGCAGCTTACAGGCCAGTAACACTGAAGCTTTCTTT. Encoded protein: CASSLQASNTEAFF. The full variable domain, rest sourced from reference TRBV7-6 and TRBJ1-1, is GAGVSQSPRYKVTKRGQDVALRCDPISGHVSLYWYRQALGQGPEFLTYFNYEAQQDKSGLPNDRFSAERPEGSISTLTIQRTEQRDSAMYRCASSLQASNTEAFFGQGTRLTVV.

The rearrangement uses TRBV7-8 and TRBJ1-5; unclear D gene. There are 13 residues in the CDR3. The germline V gene encodes CDR1 SGHVS and CDR2 FQNEAQ. V was trimmed by 0 bases and J by 5 bases, leaving 5 bases between them. For the CDR3, the DNA is TGTGCCAGCAGCTTAGCCCAATATCAGCCCCAGCATTTT. Translating gives CASSLAQYQPQHF.

The chain couples TRBV7-9 to TRBJ2-7, with 7 nucleotides matching TRBD2. V shed 6 bases and J 5 bases; nucleotides not matched to a gene: 7. The CDR3 consists of 13 residues. Germline CDR1 and CDR2: SEHNR and FQNEAQ (reference sequence). The CDR3 protein is CASRKEGGNEQYF. DNA for the CDR3: TGTGCCAGCAGGAAAGAGGGAGGGAACGAGCAGTACTTC.

This clone is a singleton in its sample. This chain links TRBV11-2 with TRBJ1-1; D is unclear. The germline V and J ends were trimmed by 5 bases and 2 bases, with 12 bases remaining between them. The germline V gene has CDR1 SGHAT and CDR2 FQNNGV. The CDR3 totals 14 residues. Here the CDR3 reads CASSPIPGNTEAFF. DNA of the CDR3: TGTGCCAGCAGCCCTATTCCCGGTAACACTGAAGCTTTCTTT.

The J gene is TRBJ1-1, the V gene TRBV11-2; 11 nucleotides match TRBD1. Germline V CDR1 and CDR2: SGHAT, FQNNGV. V shed 5 bases, J shed 3 bases, and the junction held 8 bases outside the gene matches. This CDR3 has 16 amino acids. The CDR3 DNA sequence: TGTGCCAGCAGCCCCCCCGGACAGGGGGCAGACACTGAAGCTTTCTTT. Translated: CASSPPGQGADTEAFF.

The chain carries TRBV5-1 and TRBJ2-1; D gene ambiguous. V was shortened by 0 bases and J by 4 bases, with 5 bases between the two germline ends. Germline V gene lookup returns CDR1 SGHRS and CDR2 YFSETQ. The CDR3 has 13 amino acids. DNA of the CDR3: TGCGCCAGCAGCTTGGTCGGGTACAATGAGCAGTTCTTC. It encodes CASSLVGYNEQFF. Based on the CDR3 plus reference TRBV5-1 and TRBJ2-1, the full variable domain is KAGVTQTPRYLIKTRGQQVTLSCSPISGHRSVSWYQQTPGQGLQFLFEYFSETQRNKGNFPGRFSGRQFSNSRSEMNVSTLELGDSALYLCASSLVGYNEQFFGPGTRLTVL.

V and J are TRBV7-9 and TRBJ2-3; D is possibly TRBD2 (5 bases). Germline CDR1 SEHNR, CDR2 FQNEAQ (reference sequence). The CDR3 covers 13 residues. The V end lost 5 bases, the J end lost 8 bases, and 14 bases lay between the germline ends. The CDR3 is CASSPRGGGTQYF. The CDR3 DNA reads as TGTGCCAGCAGCCCCCGCGGTGGAGGTACGCAGTATTTT.

The J gene is TRBJ2-1, the V gene TRBV2; 9 nucleotides match TRBD1. V shed 1 base and J 6 bases; nucleotides not matched to a gene: 7. CDR1 and CDR2 (germline): SNHLY, FYNNEI. The CDR3 has 16 amino acids. Written as DNA, the CDR3 is TGTGCCAGCAGTGAAGACGGGACAGGGCGCCTCAATGAGCAGTTCTTC. It encodes CASSEDGTGRLNEQFF.

The CDR3: CASSKAFTKGVPYEQYF. CDR3 bases: TGTGCCAGCAGCAAAGCCTTTACGAAGGGAGTCCCCTACGAGCAGTACTTC. This chain uses TRBV21-1 with TRBJ2-7; no check of the table's D call, TRBD2, against the DNA was made. TRBV21-1 is recorded as a pseudogene. This CDR3 comprises 17 residues.

The chain has TRBV4-3 and TRBJ1-4; D may be TRBD1 (5 bases). Trimming removed 3 bases at V and 8 bases at J, with 13 bases between. CDR1 is LGHNA, CDR2 YSLEER, per germline. The CDR3 has 14 amino acids. The CDR3 loop reads CASSHRVRGEKLFF. The CDR3 DNA reads as TGCGCCAGCAGCCATAGAGTTAGGGGAGAAAAACTGTTTTTT.

The genes are TRBV9 and TRBJ1-5; weak D call: TRBD1 (5 bases). Germline CDR1 and CDR2: SGDLS and YYNGEE. V was clipped by 3 bases and J by 3 bases, with 10 bases between them. This CDR3 spans 14 amino acids. CDR3 amino acids: CASSERDLNQPQHF. DNA of the CDR3: TGTGCCAGCAGCGAGCGGGACCTCAATCAGCCCCAGCATTTT.